The sequence of this TCR beta chain was determined in a study of early T cells in non-severe SARS-CoV-2 infection. Via MiXCR, TCRdb re-called the 5' RACE reads, giving one row per CDR3 protein. The table lists over 30,000 distinct CDR3 sequences, approximately 8% of them singletons, with approximately 13% in the top ten. This clonotype was seen at least ten times. CDR1 SGHNT and CDR2 YYREEE come from the germline V gene (reference sequence). This CDR3 is 15 amino acids long. Between the trimmed V and J ends, which lost 4 bases and 2 bases, there was a span of 15 bases. This specimen consisted of whole blood, obtained at baseline. The receptor was derived from an adult who was a healthcare worker with PCR-confirmed SARS-CoV-2 infection or an uninfected control (not recorded which). V usage is TRBV5-4 and J usage is TRBJ2-5, with a possible D match to TRBD2 (6 bases). CDR3 coding DNA: TGTGCCAGCAGCGCCTCGACTAGACGACAAGAGACCCAGTACTTC. This gives the protein CASSASTRRQETQYF. Complete variable domain (other parts from reference TRBV5-4 and TRBJ2-5): ETGVTQSPTHLIKTRGQQVTLRCSSQSGHNTVSWYQQALGQGPQFIFQYYREEENGRGNFPPRFSGLQFPNYSSELNVNALELDDSALYLCASSASTRRQETQYFGPGTRLLVL.